One sample yielded the 21 T cell receptor beta chains listed below, sequenced in a study of T cell repertoires in cytomegalovirus infection. TCRdb fed the reads into MiXCR, producing one record per CDR3 protein. The sample lists some 440,000 distinct CDR3 sequences; approximately 31% were seen once. The sample consisted of PBMCs. These receptors all stem from a human donor in good health (CMV status not recorded). Some clones in this sample may be carry-over from other donors' samples.

This clonotype showed up just a few times. The CDR3 DNA follows: TGTGCCAGCAGTGGGATGGTAGGGACAGATACGCAGTATTTT. It codes for CASSGMVGTDTQYF. This chain joins TRBV6-1 and TRBJ2-3; no firm D call. Trimming cost V 4 bases and J 3 bases, with 11 bases left between them. The CDR3 has 14 amino acids. Germline CDR1 reads MNHNS; CDR2 reads SASEGT.

This clonotype was observed a few times. The chain carries TRBV19 and TRBJ1-6; D gene unclear. The CDR3 spans 14 residues. CDR1 and CDR2 from the germline V gene are LNHDA and SQIVND (reference sequence). V gave up 5 bases and J gave up 7 bases, with 12 bases separating them. CDR3 region: CASSVLAENSPLHF. The DNA for the CDR3 is TGTGCCAGTAGTGTTCTGGCCGAAAATTCACCCCTCCACTTT.

This clonotype was detected many times. CDR3 in amino acids: CASTDRGNYNSPLHF. The CDR3 bases are TGTGCCAGCACCGATCGCGGGAACTATAATTCACCCCTCCACTTT. The gene calls are TRBV7-2 and TRBJ1-6; no clear D. Trimming pared 7 bases from V and 3 bases from J, leaving 13 bases between. Germline CDR1 and CDR2: SGHTA and FQGNSA. The CDR3 length is 15 residues.

Here the CDR3 DNA reads TGTGCCAGCAGTGGGCAAACAGGGATGCATCAGCCCCAGCATTTT. As protein: CASSGQTGMHQPQHF. The chain couples TRBV2 to TRBJ1-5, with D perhaps TRBD1 (6 bases). Germline CDR1 reads SNHLY; CDR2 reads FYNNEI. This CDR3 region has 15 residues. The V end was cut by 4 bases, the J end by 5 bases, with 15 bases between.

The rearrangement uses TRBV7-2 and TRBJ2-2; the match to TRBD1 covers 11 bases. V lost 5 bases and J lost 6; bases outside the gene matches: 8. This CDR3 has 16 amino acids. In germline, CDR1 is SGHTA, CDR2 FQGNSA. This CDR3 reads CASSLLGQGAPGELFF. As DNA, the CDR3 is TGTGCCAGCAGCCTTCTCGGACAGGGGGCGCCCGGGGAGCTGTTTTTT. Full variable domain (rest looked up from reference TRBV7-2 and TRBJ2-2): GAGVSQSPSNKVTEKGKDVELRCDPISGHTALYWYRQSLGQGLEFLIYFQGNSAPDKSGLPSDRFSAERTGGSVSTLTIQRTQQEDSAVYLCASSLLGQGAPGELFFGEGSRLTVL.

V gene TRBV2 combines with J gene TRBJ2-5; 7 positions agree with TRBD1. The CDR3 totals 17 residues. Germline values: CDR1 SNHLY, CDR2 FYNNEI. V lost 3 bases, J lost 5 bases, and 15 bases stayed unmatched. This CDR3 reads CASSDYLRGGTGETQYF. The CDR3 DNA is TGTGCCAGCAGTGATTATTTAAGAGGGGGCACCGGGGAGACCCAGTACTTC.

V gene TRBV6-6 combines with J gene TRBJ1-3; no definite D call. Trimming removed 5 bases from V and 0 bases from J, with 17 bases in between. Germline loops: CDR1 MNHNY, CDR2 SVGAGI (reference sequence). The CDR3 totals 17 residues. The DNA for the CDR3 is TGTGCCAGCAGTCCGCCTCCCGGCCGTAGCTCTGGAAACACCATATATTTT. As protein: CASSPPPGRSSGNTIYF.

Note on this clonotype: Being one base from a much bigger clone, this may be a read error. The chain couples TRBV7-3 to TRBJ2-3; the D call may be TRBD1 or TRBD2 (6 bases each). Trimming took off 2 bases at V and 4 bases at J, with 16 bases between the two ends. Germline-derived CDR1 and CDR2 are SGHTA and FQGTGA. The CDR3 runs 16 residues. CDR3 in amino acids: CASSLRGQWGADTQYF. CDR3 in DNA: TGTGCCAGCAGCTTACGTGGACAGTGGGGGGCAGATACGCAGTATTTT.

As concerns this clonotype: The junction and the germline gene differ at one end; a read error may be behind it. The CDR3 is CASRTGGNQPQQF. In DNA form, the CDR3 reads TGTGCCAGCAGGACAGGGGGCAATCAGCCCCAGCAATTT. The chain joins TRBV27 to TRBJ1-5, with 10 positions matching TRBD1. Germline V lookup: CDR1 MNHEY, CDR2 SMNVEV (reference sequence). The CDR3 length is 13 residues.

This clonotype came up a few times. This chain connects TRBV18 to TRBJ2-1; unclear D gene. CDR1 is KGHSH, CDR2 LQKENI, per germline. This CDR3 has 18 residues. Trimming left V 1 base short and J 5 bases short, with 21 bases between. Written as DNA, the CDR3 is TGTGCCAGCTCACCACGTTTCTCCGGTAGTAGCAGTAACAATGAGCAGTTCTTC. Translating it yields CASSPRFSGSSSNNEQFF.

The sample holds many counts of this clonotype. The V call is TRBV7-6, the J call TRBJ1-1; 7 positions match TRBD1. J lost 9 bases, V lost 3 bases, and 7 bases had no gene match. The CDR3 contains 13 residues. The germline gives CDR1 SGHVS, CDR2 FNYEAQ. The CDR3 DNA sequence: TGTGCCAGCAGCTTGGACAGGAGGGACCAAGCTTTCTTT. Residues: CASSLDRRDQAFF.

In its sample, this clonotype was seen a few times. This chain connects TRBV5-4 to TRBJ2-4, with D perhaps TRBD1 or TRBD2 (5 bases each). The ends were cut back, 4 bases at V and 1 base at J, with 15 bases in the middle. The CDR3 consists of 16 residues. Per the germline V gene, CDR1 is SGHNT and CDR2 is YYREEE (reference sequence). The CDR3 here is CASSQGTERAKNIQYF. The DNA for the CDR3 is TGTGCCAGCAGCCAAGGGACGGAGCGGGCCAAAAACATTCAGTACTTC.

The sample holds many counts of this clonotype. Here the CDR3 reads CASSIVGGPQPQHF. In nucleotides, the CDR3 is TGTGCCAGTAGTATAGTTGGAGGGCCTCAGCCCCAGCATTTT. The chain employs TRBV19 and TRBJ1-5; D call uncertain. This CDR3 spans 14 amino acids. Germline lookup yields CDR1 LNHDA and CDR2 SQIVND (reference sequence). Trimming left V 1 base short and J 6 bases short, with 10 bases between.

J is TRBJ1-1 and V is TRBV5-6; D is ambiguous. V shed 3 bases and J shed 5 bases, with 20 bases lying between them. The CDR3 consists of 16 residues. The germline CDR1 and CDR2 sequences are SGHDT and YYEEEE. In nucleotides, the CDR3 is TGTGCCAGCAGCTGGCAGACGGCCGGGGAAGGAACTGAAGCTTTCTTT. Amino acid sequence: CASSWQTAGEGTEAFF.

This clonotype was seen a handful of times. The rearrangement uses TRBV27 and TRBJ2-7, with D unclear. V shed 5 bases and J shed 8 bases, with 16 bases lying between them. The CDR3 runs to 13 residues. Germline CDR1 and CDR2: MNHEY and SMNVEV (reference sequence). The CDR3 is CASSPGAPLKQYF. For the CDR3, the DNA is TGTGCCAGCAGTCCCGGCGCGCCTTTGAAGCAGTACTTC.

In the case of this clonotype: Because it lacks the conserved phenylalanine or tryptophan at the end, this CDR3 is likely a read error. The chain has TRBV11-2 and TRBJ1-3; 7 bases map to TRBD1. The CDR3 sequence is 16 residues long. V dropped 5 bases and J dropped 4; count of bases not matched to a gene: 11. The germline gives CDR1 SGHAT, CDR2 FQNNGV. CDR3 in amino acids: CASSAYRQGIGNTIYC. CDR3 DNA: TGTGCCAGCAGCGCCTACAGACAGGGCATAGGAAACACCATATATTGT.

J is TRBJ1-6 and V is TRBV12-3 or TRBV12-4; a possible D gene is TRBD1 (5 bases). The CDR3 length is 16 residues. The germline V and J ends were trimmed by 6 bases and 0 bases, with 12 bases remaining between them. The CDR3 loop reads CASSKGQSSYNSPLHF. CDR3 bases: TGTGCCAGCAGCAAGGGGCAGAGCTCCTATAATTCACCCCTCCACTTT.

Comments on this clonotype: This may arise from a read error, as a much more abundant clone is one base away. The V call is TRBV25-1, the J call TRBJ1-4; no firm D call. With 4 bases removed from V and 3 bases from J, the gap between germline ends came to 15 bases. CDR3 length: 16 amino acids. Germline V lookup: CDR1 MGHDK, CDR2 SYGVNS. In nucleotides, the CDR3 is TGTGCCAGCAGTGCGTATACCGGAGCACCTAATGAAAAACTGTTTTTT. Amino acids: CASSAYTGAPNEKLFF.

This chain joins TRBV12-3 or TRBV12-4 and TRBJ2-4, with TRBD2 as a possible D gene (6 bases). The CDR3 consists of 13 residues. The ends were cut back, 6 bases at V and 2 bases at J, with 8 bases in the middle. CDR3 DNA: TGTGCCAGCAGGGGGACTTCCAAAAACATTCAGTACTTC. Translated, it gives CASRGTSKNIQYF.

This clonotype was seen many times. V and J are TRBV7-6 and TRBJ1-6, with TRBD1 as a possible D gene (6 bases). This CDR3 spans 13 amino acids. The germline gives CDR1 SGHVS, CDR2 FNYEAQ. V dropped 5 bases and J dropped 6 bases, with 8 bases sitting between them. CDR3 in DNA: TGTGCCAGCAGCCGGGACACTAATTCACCCCTCCACTTT. It translates to CASSRDTNSPLHF.

The J gene is TRBJ2-5, the V gene TRBV5-1, with 8 bases identical to TRBD2. The CDR3 contains 16 residues. V lost 1 base to trimming and J lost 5 bases; unmatched junction nucleotides: 10. Germline V gives CDR1 SGHRS, CDR2 YFSETQ. The CDR3 protein is CASSLNRGGASETQYF. The DNA for the CDR3 is TGCGCCAGCAGCTTGAATCGGGGGGGCGCCAGCGAGACCCAGTACTTC.